This is a list of T cell receptor beta chains from one sample in a study of Ad26.COV2.S vaccination and SARS-CoV-2 variants. Sequencing was performed with immunoSEQ multiplex PCR; in TCRdb, only in-frame clones are kept and a portion is missing. The sample contains some 290,000 clones, just over 85% of which appear only once. The sample here was peripheral blood, taken in a trial of Ad26.COV2.S vaccine versus placebo. These receptor sequences come from a person between 18 and 65 years old who received the Ad26.COV2.S COVID-19 vaccine or a placebo. Both conserved end residues are part of each CDR3. The D gene is left open where the match is weak. The listing skips clone size in some rows; elsewhere it reads once, few, many or a size class.

J gene	D gene	V gene	clone size	CDR3 protein	CDR3 DNA
TRBJ1-2	TRBD1	TRBV4-3	once	CASSPSSGQSYGYTF	TGCGCCAGCAGCCCAAGTTCGGGACAGAGCTATGGCTACACCTTC
TRBJ1-1	NA	TRBV4-1	NA	CASSRIGATNTEAFF	TGCGCCAGCAGCCGAATCGGGGCTACGAACACTGAAGCTTTCTTT
TRBJ1-6	NA	TRBV3-1/TRBV3-2	once	CASSQEGSPLHF	TGTGCCAGCAGCCAAGAAGGGTCACCCCTCCACTTT
TRBJ1-1	NA	TRBV30	NA	CAWSVGGQILRGTEAFF	TGTGCCTGGAGTGTAGGGGGACAAATCTTAAGGGGCACTGAAGCTTTCTTT
TRBJ1-2	TRBD1	TRBV7-8	NA	CASSPVDRGHGYTF	TGTGCCAGCAGCCCAGTCGACAGGGGGCATGGCTACACCTTC
TRBJ2-3	NA	TRBV4-3	NA	CASSRTALSTDTQYF	TGCGCCAGCAGCCGGACAGCCCTTAGCACAGATACGCAGTATTTT
TRBJ1-1	NA	TRBV13	NA	CASSQRGTEAFF	TGTGCCAGCAGTCAAAGGGGCACTGAAGCTTTCTTT
TRBJ1-2	NA	TRBV12-3/TRBV12-4	few	CASSPKANYGYTF	TGTGCCAGCAGTCCAAAAGCTAACTATGGCTACACCTTC
TRBJ2-2	TRBD1	TRBV5-1	NA	CASSFKYRGDGSGELFF	TGCGCCAGCAGCTTCAAATACAGGGGCGATGGCTCGGGGGAGCTGTTTTTT
TRBJ2-1	NA	TRBV10-3	NA	CAIMLAGGENEQFF	TGTGCCATCATGTTGGCAGGGGGGGAAAATGAGCAGTTCTTC
TRBJ2-1	TRBD2	TRBV6-2/TRBV6-3	NA	CASSGTSGGYNEQFF	TGTGCCAGCAGTGGGACTAGCGGGGGCTACAATGAGCAGTTCTTC
TRBJ2-7	NA	TRBV7-9	NA	CASSLHRQTYEQYF	TGTGCCAGCAGCTTACATAGACAGACCTACGAGCAGTACTTC
TRBJ2-5	NA	TRBV5-1	NA	CASSLAAGQETQYF	TGCGCCAGCAGCTTGGCGGCGGGGCAAGAGACCCAGTACTTC
TRBJ2-5	NA	TRBV5-6	NA	CASCRGWDQETQYF	TGTGCCAGTTGTCGGGGGTGGGATCAAGAGACCCAGTACTTC
TRBJ2-3	NA	TRBV15	NA	CAIRSPRGALTDTQYF	TGTGCCATCCGCTCCCCTCGGGGGGCGCTCACAGATACGCAGTATTTT
TRBJ2-2	TRBD1	TRBV5-4	NA	CASKITDRENTGELFF	TGTGCCAGCAAAATAACGGACAGGGAGAACACCGGGGAGCTGTTTTTT
TRBJ1-2	TRBD1	TRBV19	NA	CAATGETGDGYTF	TGTGCCGCCACGGGGGAGACAGGGGATGGCTACACCTTC
TRBJ2-7	NA	TRBV28	NA	CASTGPKISEQYF	TGTGCCAGCACCGGGCCCAAAATAAGCGAGCAGTACTTC
TRBJ1-2	NA	TRBV6-1	NA	CASSEGGGDGYTF	TGTGCCAGCAGTGAGGGGGGGGGCGATGGCTACACCTTC
TRBJ2-3	NA	TRBV11-2	once	CASSLGLLSDTQYF	TGTGCCAGCAGCTTAGGCCTCCTCTCCGATACGCAGTATTTT
TRBJ2-7	NA	TRBV20-1	few	CSASNRRAGTYEQYF	TGCAGTGCTAGTAACCGGAGGGCAGGGACCTACGAGCAGTACTTC
TRBJ1-1	TRBD1	TRBV19	NA	CASTKSRGRSPEAFF	TGTGCCAGTACAAAATCAAGGGGGCGTAGTCCAGAAGCTTTCTTT
TRBJ2-5	TRBD2	TRBV4-1	NA	CASSLAGGIQETQYF	TGCGCCAGCAGTCTAGCGGGGGGGATACAAGAGACCCAGTACTTC
TRBJ2-7	TRBD1	TRBV18	few	CASSLETGGSEQYF	TGTGCCAGCTCGTTAGAGACAGGGGGGTCCGAGCAGTACTTC
TRBJ2-3	NA	TRBV5-1	NA	CASSLNSADTQYF	TGCGCCAGCAGCTTGAACTCTGCAGATACGCAGTATTTT
TRBJ1-2	NA	TRBV5-6	NA	CASSPRSGRYTF	TGTGCCAGCAGCCCGCGGTCAGGGAGGTACACCTTC
TRBJ2-1	NA	TRBV2	NA	CASSGADGAWQFF	TGTGCCAGCAGCGGGGCCGACGGGGCGTGGCAGTTCTTC
TRBJ1-2	NA	TRBV28	NA	CASRQGNYGYTF	TGTGCCAGCAGGCAAGGGAACTATGGCTACACCTTC
TRBJ1-3	NA	TRBV19	NA	CASRMGGGNTIYF	TGTGCAAGCCGGATGGGTGGTGGAAACACCATATATTTT
TRBJ2-3	NA	TRBV19	NA	CASSILAGNTDTQYF	TGTGCCAGTAGTATTCTAGCTGGGAACACAGATACGCAGTATTTT
TRBJ1-2	TRBD1	TRBV10-3	NA	CAIGGTGEYGYTF	TGTGCCATCGGAGGGACAGGGGAGTATGGCTACACCTTC
TRBJ1-2	TRBD1	TRBV19	NA	CASMRDRVGGYTF	TGTGCCAGCATGAGGGACAGGGTCGGTGGCTACACCTTC
TRBJ1-4	NA	TRBV18	NA	CASSPQSGGINEKLFF	TGTGCCAGCTCACCTCAATCCGGGGGTATTAATGAAAAACTGTTTTTT
TRBJ2-1	TRBD2	TRBV9	NA	CASSVGSSGGSDEQFF	TGTGCCAGCAGCGTAGGTAGTAGCGGGGGCTCCGATGAGCAGTTCTTC
TRBJ1-2	NA	TRBV19	NA	CASGHGTQGRGYTF	TGTGCCAGTGGACATGGGACGCAGGGCCGAGGCTACACCTTC
TRBJ1-1	TRBD1	TRBV6-2/TRBV6-3	many	CASSYWSGGFSTEAFF	TGTGCCAGCAGTTACTGGTCAGGGGGTTTTTCCACTGAAGCTTTCTTT
TRBJ1-4	TRBD1	TRBV5-4	NA	CASSQTGGEEKLFF	TGTGCCAGCAGCCAGACAGGGGGGGAGGAAAAACTGTTTTTT
TRBJ2-5	TRBD2	TRBV3-1/TRBV3-2	NA	CASSPRGGFWETQYF	TGTGCCAGCAGCCCGCGGGGGGGTTTTTGGGAGACCCAGTACTTC
TRBJ1-1	NA	TRBV18	NA	CASSPVGQQVNTEAFF	TGTGCCAGCTCACCAGTAGGACAGCAAGTGAACACTGAAGCTTTCTTT
TRBJ1-2	TRBD1	TRBV7-9	NA	CASSIVPGQGAGNYGYTF	TGTGCCAGCAGCATCGTCCCGGGACAGGGGGCGGGTAACTATGGCTACACCTTC
TRBJ1-1	NA	TRBV7-9	NA	CASSPQNTEAFF	TGTGCCAGCAGCCCCCAAAACACTGAAGCTTTCTTT
TRBJ2-4	NA	TRBV5-8	NA	CASSLEGKVAKNIQYF	TGTGCCAGCAGCTTGGAGGGGAAGGTGGCCAAAAACATTCAGTACTTC
TRBJ1-6	TRBD1	TRBV7-8	few	CASSFGIAGTGNSPLHF	TGTGCCAGCAGCTTCGGCATAGCTGGGACAGGCAATTCACCCCTCCACTTT
TRBJ2-5	TRBD1	TRBV7-8	once	CASSLNRQGAYQETQYF	TGTGCCAGCAGCTTGAATAGGCAGGGGGCGTACCAAGAGACCCAGTACTTC